These 26 T cell receptor beta chains were sequenced from one sample in a study of T cells in Graves' hyperthyroidism and ophthalmopathy. There were TCR beta CDR3 regions amplified from RNA transcripts. HTBI primers were used for first-round RT-PCR of the TCR CDR3. MiXCR, run by TCRdb on the multiplex PCR reads, gives a single entry per CDR3 protein. The table shows 500,000 to 800,000 distinct CDR3 sequences, with 13% to 15% occurring only once. Sequences were obtained from blood. The receptors derive from a woman in her forties or fifties with Graves' ophthalmopathy.

In its sample, this clonotype was seen many times. The genes are TRBV20-1 and TRBJ1-1; D is perhaps TRBD1 (5 bases). Germline assignment: CDR1 DFQATT and CDR2 SNEGSKA (reference sequence). V was cut by 4 bases and J by 0 bases, with 15 bases left in between. This CDR3 spans 15 amino acids. In DNA, the CDR3 is TGCAGTGCTACCCGGGACGGAATGATGAACACTGAAGCTTTCTTT. Translated, it gives CSATRDGMMNTEAFF.

This clonotype was counted at least ten times. V usage is TRBV20-1 and J usage is TRBJ1-1, with 7 bases aligning to TRBD1. Trimming removed 0 bases from V and 10 bases from J; junction bases left unmatched: 14. CDR3 length: 15 residues. CDR1 DFQATT and CDR2 SNEGSKA come from the germline V gene (reference sequence). CDR3 in DNA: TGCAGTGCTAGAGACGGACAGGAGGTGTTAGGGGGAGCTTTCTTT. The encoded protein is CSARDGQEVLGGAFF.

This clonotype was observed at least ten times. The chain joins TRBV6-1 to TRBJ1-5; 7 nucleotides line up with TRBD1. The length of the CDR3 is 15 residues. Losses at the gene ends were 5 bases for V and 1 base for J; bases not matched to a gene: 5. Germline V gene lookup returns CDR1 MNHNS and CDR2 SASEGT. The CDR3 nucleotides read TGTGCCAGCAGTCCCCCGACAGGGAGCAATCAGCCCCAGCATTTT. The encoded protein is CASSPPTGSNQPQHF.

This clonotype was seen only a few times. The chain links TRBV6-2 or TRBV6-3 to TRBJ2-7; 8 bases are a match to TRBD2. Germline lookup yields CDR1 MNHEY and CDR2 SVGEGT. Trimming removed 2 bases from V and 2 bases from J; junction bases left unmatched: 8. This CDR3 is built from 16 residues. In DNA, the CDR3 is TGTGCCAGCAGTTACCAGGGACTAGGGAGCCCCTACGAGCAGTACTTC. It encodes CASSYQGLGSPYEQYF.

This clonotype was seen at least ten times. The chain links TRBV27 to TRBJ1-2; no clear D gene. Per the germline V gene, CDR1 is MNHEY and CDR2 is SMNVEV (reference sequence). V was clipped by 7 bases and J by 5 bases, with 17 bases between them. The CDR3 totals 14 residues. The CDR3 reads CASTPTPRLYGYTF. For the CDR3, the DNA is TGTGCCAGCACCCCAACCCCACGACTTTATGGCTACACCTTC.

This clonotype was picked up many times. The germline gene is not matched at one end of the junction; a read error may be the cause. V usage is TRBV7-9 and J usage is TRBJ2-7, with 11 bases fitting TRBD1. This CDR3 region has 14 residues. CDR1 is SEHNR, CDR2 FQNEAQ, per germline (reference sequence). CDR3 loop: CAGRDGQGAREQYF. CDR3 DNA: TGTGCCGGCAGGGACGGACAGGGGGCGCGGGAGCAGTACTTC.

The rearrangement links TRBV28 to TRBJ2-1, with 9 nucleotides matching TRBD1. The germline CDR1 and CDR2 sequences are MDHEN and SYDVKM. With 8 bases clipped from V and 10 bases from J, the junction kept 15 bases outside the gene matches. The CDR3 has 15 amino acids. The CDR3 nucleotides are TGTGCCAGCCTAAACAGGGGGCAGTTGGCCGGGGAGCAGTTCTTC. This encodes CASLNRGQLAGEQFF.

The chain is built from TRBV2 and TRBJ1-5; 7 nucleotides match TRBD1. The V segment lost 6 bases and the J segment 5 bases; nucleotides outside the gene matches: 4. The CDR3 totals 13 residues. Germline V gene lookup returns CDR1 SNHLY and CDR2 FYNNEI. The DNA of the CDR3 is TGTGCCAGCAGAGACCAGGGGGATCAGCCCCAGCATTTT. It encodes CASRDQGDQPQHF.

This clonotype was recorded a few times. The chain combines TRBV7-3 with TRBJ2-2; possibly TRBD2 for D (6 bases). CDR1 is SGHTA and CDR2 is FQGTGA in the germline V gene. The CDR3 consists of 16 residues. Trimming took off 4 bases at V and 5 bases at J, with 17 bases between the two ends. The chain's CDR3 is CASSSKPGAGTGELFF. The CDR3 DNA is TGTGCCAGCAGCTCCAAGCCTGGGGCGGGGACCGGGGAGCTGTTTTTT.

This clonotype was picked up many times. The V gene is TRBV20-1, the J gene TRBJ2-3; D is possibly TRBD1 or TRBD2 (5 bases each). The CDR3 spans 13 residues. Germline loops: CDR1 DFQATT, CDR2 SNEGSKA (reference sequence). Trimming removed 2 bases from V and 2 bases from J, with 8 bases in between. The CDR3 sequence is CSARTGTTDTQYF. The CDR3 DNA follows: TGCAGTGCTAGAACGGGGACCACAGATACGCAGTATTTT.

At least ten counts were recorded for this clonotype. The chain carries TRBV20-1 and TRBJ2-6; D ambiguous. Trimming pared 4 bases from V and 2 bases from J, leaving 0 bases between. Germline V gene lookup returns CDR1 DFQATT and CDR2 SNEGSKA (reference sequence). There are 11 residues in the CDR3. CDR3 DNA: TGCAGTGCTACTGGGGCCAACGTCCTGACTTTC. This codes for CSATGANVLTF.

With respect to this clonotype: The CDR3 does not close with the conserved phenylalanine or tryptophan, likely indicating a read error. The gene calls are TRBV19 and TRBJ1-2; a weak D match, TRBD1 (5 bases). The germline gives CDR1 LNHDA, CDR2 SQIVND (reference sequence). Trimming removed 4 bases from V and 3 bases from J, with 12 bases in between. This CDR3 is 14 amino acids long. The CDR3 sequence: CASSTQGVHYGYTL. The CDR3 DNA is TGTGCCAGTAGTACTCAAGGGGTTCACTATGGCTACACCCTC.

This clonotype was seen repeatedly, ten times or more. The rearrangement uses TRBV19 and TRBJ1-1; D is uncertain. V was cut by 6 bases and J by 4 bases, with 6 bases left in between. CDR1 LNHDA and CDR2 SQIVND come from the germline V gene (reference sequence). The CDR3 extends over 11 amino acids. This chain's CDR3 is CASRDFTEAFF. The CDR3 bases are TGTGCCAGTAGGGACTTCACTGAAGCTTTCTTT.

Ten or more counts support this clonotype. The rearrangement uses TRBV20-1 and TRBJ2-5; D is uncertain. This CDR3 is built from 16 residues. In germline, CDR1 is DFQATT, CDR2 SNEGSKA (reference sequence). V was cut by 5 bases and J by 5 bases, with 24 bases left in between. The CDR3 sequence is CSAPPVDHTLLETQYF. The DNA for the CDR3 is TGCAGTGCTCCCCCCGTTGACCATACCTTGTTGGAGACCCAGTACTTC.

Ten or more counts support this clonotype. The rearrangement joins TRBV7-9 to TRBJ2-5; TRBD1 is a possible D gene (6 bases). The CDR3 is made up of 13 amino acids. Germline assignment: CDR1 SEHNR and CDR2 FQNEAQ (reference sequence). Trimming shortened V by 1 base and J by 12 bases, and 15 bases separated the two germline ends. The CDR3 here is CASSLGFQGREYF. CDR3 DNA: TGTGCCAGCAGCTTAGGATTCCAGGGGCGGGAGTACTTC.

In this sample, this clonotype turned up a few times. This sequence joins TRBV9 and TRBJ1-3; no clear D gene. CDR3 length equals 17 residues. The V end was cut by 0 bases, the J end by 0 bases, with 13 bases between. Germline values: CDR1 SGDLS, CDR2 YYNGEE. The CDR3 bases are TGTGCCAGCAGCGTAGTGGCGGTAGCGAGCTCTGGAAACACCATATATTTT. Translated: CASSVVAVASSGNTIYF.

This clonotype was seen a few times. At one end the junction does not follow the germline gene, possibly because of a read error. The chain joins TRBV10-1 to TRBJ2-1; 7 bases match TRBD1. The CDR3 is made up of 15 amino acids. Germline CDR1 is WNHNN and CDR2 is SYGVQD (reference sequence). CDR3 nucleotides: TGCGCCGGCAGTGATCGCACAGGGGCCTACAATGAGCAGTTCTTC. Translation gives CAGSDRTGAYNEQFF.

The chain employs TRBV5-1 and TRBJ2-7, with 7 bases that match TRBD1. This CDR3 spans 15 amino acids. Unmatched junction bases numbered 7, after V lost 4 bases and J lost 0 bases. Germline CDR1 SGHRS, CDR2 YFSETQ. The CDR3 region is CASSRGTVRSYEQYF. As DNA, the CDR3 is TGCGCCAGCAGCCGAGGGACAGTGCGCTCCTACGAGCAGTACTTC.

This clonotype was counted many times. CDR3: CAWSPTGLREQYF. In DNA form, the CDR3 reads TGTGCCTGGAGCCCGACAGGCCTACGGGAGCAGTACTTC. The V and J genes are TRBV30 and TRBJ2-7; a weak D match, TRBD1 (6 bases). V was cut by 3 bases and J by 7 bases, with 16 bases left in between. The CDR3 consists of 13 residues. Germline V gene sequence: CDR1 GTSNPN, CDR2 SVGIG (reference sequence).

V is TRBV19 and J is TRBJ2-1; D tentatively reads TRBD1 or TRBD2 (5 bases each). CDR3 size: 13 residues. The germline gives CDR1 LNHDA, CDR2 SQIVND (reference sequence). The V end lost 2 bases, the J end lost 6 bases, and 8 bases lay between the germline ends. This chain's CDR3 is CASSIWDRNEQFF. CDR3 in DNA: TGTGCCAGTAGTATATGGGACCGCAATGAGCAGTTCTTC.

In regard to this clonotype: Sequence at one end of the junction differs from germline and may be a read error. The rearrangement joins TRBV7-2 to TRBJ2-1, with D possibly matching TRBD2 (6 bases). This CDR3 contains 17 residues. CDR1 is SGHTA, CDR2 FQGNSA, per germline. CDR3 bases: TGTGTCAGCAGCCTAAGACGGGGGACCAAAAGATACAATGAGCAGTTCTTC. This codes for CVSSLRRGTKRYNEQFF.

V usage is TRBV2 and J usage is TRBJ2-1; TRBD1 might be the D (6 bases). V lost 10 bases to trimming and J lost 5 bases, with 18 bases between them. Germline V CDR1 and CDR2: SNHLY, FYNNEI. The CDR3 extends over 14 amino acids. The CDR3 DNA follows: TGTGCCACCACACCGGGACACGGGAACAATGAGCAGTTCTTC. This encodes CATTPGHGNNEQFF.

This clonotype came up many times. V gene TRBV6-1 combines with J gene TRBJ1-5; weak D call: TRBD1 (6 bases). Between the trimmed V and J ends, which lost 3 bases and 0 bases, there was a span of 12 bases. CDR3 length equals 16 residues. CDR1 is MNHNS, CDR2 SASEGT, per germline. The CDR3 loop reads CASSEAQGYSNQPQHF. CDR3 nucleotide sequence: TGTGCCAGCAGTGAGGCACAGGGATATAGCAATCAGCCCCAGCATTTT.

This clonotype was recorded a few times. V usage is TRBV20-1 and J usage is TRBJ2-7; 11 bases fit TRBD2. The V and J ends lost 4 bases and 6 bases, in that order; junction bases with no gene match: 5. Looked up from germline, CDR1 is DFQATT and CDR2 is SNEGSKA (reference sequence). The CDR3 has 13 residues. CDR3 DNA sequence: TGCAGTGCTAAGGTACTAGCGGGAGTCGAGCAGTACTTC. It encodes CSAKVLAGVEQYF.

This clonotype was recorded many times. The J gene is TRBJ2-3, the V gene TRBV7-8; no definite D call. CDR1 is SGHVS and CDR2 is FQNEAQ in the germline V gene. The CDR3 is 14 residues long. V was trimmed by 5 bases and J by 4 bases, leaving 13 bases between them. Here the CDR3 reads CASSTLRGADTQYF. DNA of the CDR3: TGTGCCAGCAGCACTCTTCGTGGCGCAGATACGCAGTATTTT.

This clonotype was seen a few times. The CDR3 DNA is TGTGCCTGGAGCGCTGGGACCTCCGCATGGGAGCAGTACTTC. This codes for CAWSAGTSAWEQYF. The gene calls are TRBV30 and TRBJ2-7; D is perhaps TRBD1 or TRBD2 (5 bases each). The V end lost 3 bases, the J end lost 7 bases, and 19 bases lay between the germline ends. Germline V gene lookup returns CDR1 GTSNPN and CDR2 SVGIG (reference sequence). The CDR3 consists of 14 residues.